This T cell receptor (beta chain) was documented in a study of T cell responses to AZD1222 COVID-19 vaccine. The V end lost 8 bases, the J end lost 1 base, and 8 bases lay between the germline ends. The CDR3 runs to 12 residues. About this clone: Its target is unknown.

Study-level points and caveats: The donor group comprised mostly white British people and more females; the analysis possibly underestimated clonal diversity.

Repertoires were generated with immunoSEQ multiplex PCR, while TCRdb's copy carries only in-frame clones and drops some. The data show under 150,000 clones, approximately 85% seen once. This receptor was identified in an adult who received the MenACWY meningococcal vaccine as a control. Sequenced material: peripheral blood, taken 28 days after the second dose of the MenACWY control vaccine. This chain joins TRBV12-3 or TRBV12-4 and TRBJ1-2; no clear D gene. The CDR3 DNA sequence: TGTGCCAGCCTTGGAGTTAACTATGGCTACACCTTC. Its protein is CASLGVNYGYTF.